Listed below are T cell receptor beta chains from one sample, sequenced in a study of blood T cell repertoires in COVID-19. The protocol was immunoSEQ multiplex PCR, while the TCRdb copy is restricted to in-frame clones and leaves out a portion. Among about 120,000 clones listed, approximately 80% were seen once. Source material: peripheral blood. The receptor source for this set is a man in his 70s with acute or convalescent COVID-19. Each CDR3 is given with its conserved first and last residue. The D gene is left open where the match is weak. Not every row has a clone size; where given, it reads once, few, many or a size class.

d_gene	v_gene	abundance	j_gene	CDR3aa	CDR3nt
TRBD1	TRBV2	.	TRBJ2-1	CASSVLGTGGREQFF	TGTGCCAGCAGTGTCCTAGGGACAGGGGGCAGGGAGCAGTTCTTC
.	TRBV5-6	.	TRBJ1-1	CASSGRVATEAFF	TGTGCCAGCAGCGGCAGGGTTGCCACTGAAGCTTTCTTT
.	TRBV3-1/TRBV3-2	.	TRBJ2-5	CASSQVRTFEETQYF	TGTGCCAGCAGCCAAGTTAGGACATTTGAAGAGACCCAGTACTTC
.	TRBV3-1/TRBV3-2	.	TRBJ1-2	CASSFLLAGEGYTF	TGTGCCAGCAGCTTTCTCCTTGCGGGAGAGGGCTACACCTTC
.	TRBV19	.	TRBJ2-1	CASSNRDTRFYNEQFF	TGTGCCAGTAGTAACCGGGACACACGCTTCTACAATGAGCAGTTCTTC
.	TRBV28	.	TRBJ1-3	CASSTPWGDSGNTIYF	TGTGCCAGCAGTACACCCTGGGGGGACTCTGGAAACACCATATATTTT
.	TRBV5-6	.	TRBJ2-7	CASSLGVEEQYF	TGTGCCAGCAGCCTCGGGGTGGAGGAGCAGTACTTC
.	TRBV29-1	.	TRBJ1-1	CSVAGFATEAFF	TGCAGCGTTGCAGGGTTCGCCACTGAAGCTTTCTTT
.	TRBV14	.	TRBJ1-2	CASSQSGRGPGYGYTF	TGTGCCAGCAGCCAATCGGGGCGGGGCCCCGGCTATGGCTACACCTTC
.	TRBV18	.	TRBJ1-1	CASSPIGRGVFTEAFF	TGTGCCAGCTCACCAATCGGCAGGGGAGTTTTTACTGAAGCTTTCTTT
.	TRBV29-1	.	TRBJ1-1	CSSREGGAEAFF	TGCAGCTCTCGTGAGGGGGGGGCGGAAGCTTTCTTT
.	TRBV19	.	TRBJ2-2	CASSILSTGELFF	TGTGCCAGTAGTATATTGAGCACCGGGGAGCTGTTTTTT
.	TRBV7-9	.	TRBJ2-2	CASRDHRDTNTGELFF	TGTGCCAGCAGGGATCACCGGGACACGAACACCGGGGAGCTGTTTTTT
TRBD1	TRBV18	few	TRBJ1-1	CASSLRSTGGNTEAFF	TGTGCCAGCTCGCTCCGATCGACAGGGGGGAACACTGAAGCTTTCTTT
TRBD2	TRBV28	.	TRBJ2-3	CASSTPFGLADTDTQYF	TGTGCCAGCAGTACGCCCTTTGGACTAGCGGATACAGATACGCAGTATTTT
TRBD2	TRBV11-2	.	TRBJ2-7	CASSSVSGRAAEQYF	TGTGCCAGCAGCTCAGTTAGCGGGAGGGCCGCCGAGCAGTACTTC
.	TRBV12-3/TRBV12-4	.	TRBJ1-3	CASSLWRGNTIYF	TGTGCCAGCAGTTTATGGAGAGGGAACACCATATATTTT
TRBD2	TRBV4-1	many	TRBJ2-1	CASSQVGTSEINEQFF	TGCGCCAGCAGCCAAGTTGGGACTAGCGAGATCAATGAGCAGTTCTTC
.	TRBV3-1/TRBV3-2	.	TRBJ1-1	CASSRSTNTEAFF	TGTGCCAGCAGCCGGAGTACCAACACTGAAGCTTTCTTT
TRBD1	TRBV4-3	.	TRBJ2-7	CASSHAGGGTGSNEQYF	TGCGCCAGCAGCCACGCTGGGGGCGGGACAGGGAGTAACGAGCAGTACTTC
TRBD2	TRBV11-2	.	TRBJ2-5	CASSFLGTSGGTQETQYF	TGTGCCAGCAGCTTTCTAGGGACTAGCGGGGGAACACAAGAGACCCAGTACTTC
TRBD2	TRBV5-1	.	TRBJ2-3	CASSPSGVASTDTQYF	TGCGCCAGCAGCCCTAGCGGGGTAGCGAGCACAGATACGCAGTATTTT
.	TRBV7-3	.	TRBJ2-7	CASSMDSYEQYF	TGTGCCAGCAGCATGGACAGTTACGAGCAGTACTTC
.	TRBV15	.	TRBJ2-7	CATSQVGLRGHEQYF	TGTGCCACCAGCCAAGTTGGACTTCGAGGCCACGAGCAGTACTTC
TRBD1	TRBV2	.	TRBJ1-1	CASRSQGAPEAFF	TGTGCCAGCAGATCTCAGGGGGCCCCTGAAGCTTTCTTT
TRBD1	TRBV2	.	TRBJ1-1	CASSWDRNTEAFF	TGTGCCAGCAGTTGGGACAGAAACACTGAAGCTTTCTTT
TRBD2	TRBV6-2/TRBV6-3	.	TRBJ2-7	CASSDRLAGTYEQYF	TGTGCCAGCAGTGACCGACTAGCGGGGACCTACGAGCAGTACTTC
.	TRBV10-2	once	TRBJ1-1	CASSIFREGEAFF	TGCGCCAGCAGTATATTCAGGGAGGGCGAAGCTTTCTTT
.	TRBV9	.	TRBJ2-5	CASSADRQTQETQYF	TGTGCCAGCAGCGCCGATAGACAAACCCAAGAGACCCAGTACTTC